At least ten counts were recorded for the clone carrying this T cell receptor (beta chain). No antigen is known for it. These data are taken from a study of T cells after yellow fever vaccination. Overall study: Where fractions had low cell numbers, libraries were prepared from them with the SMART-Seq v4 Ultra Low Input RNA kit. The study's findings and limits: Most clones from primary vaccination resurfaced after the booster (nearly 97% CD4, approximately 87% CD8). There was a possibility that FACS-sorted repertoires contained abundant clonotypes contaminating from the bulk population.

TCRdb re-called the 5' RACE reads with MiXCR, one entry per CDR3 protein. Of over 250,000 distinct CDR3 sequences in the sample, roughly 4.3% were seen once. V lost 1 base to trimming and J lost 0 bases, with 14 bases between them. The CDR3 is 17 residues long. The germline V gene has CDR1 LGHNA and CDR2 YSLEER. V usage is TRBV4-3 and J usage is TRBJ2-3; D not certain. This TCR was recovered from a man younger than 30 who received the YFV17D yellow fever vaccine. Specimen: PBMCs, collected 5 days after the yellow fever booster vaccination. The CDR3 sequence: CASSQGAAGTSTDTQYF. The CDR3 DNA is TGCGCCAGCAGCCAAGGGGCGGCCGGTACTAGCACAGATACGCAGTATTTT.